Presented here are 18 T cell receptor beta chains from one specimen sequenced in a study of PD-L1 blockade in urothelial cancer. Regarding time point: peripheral blood 6 weeks after treatment start. Produced via immunoSEQ multiplex PCR; TCRdb's table is partial and in-frame only. Of about 120,000 clones in the sample, about 82% were seen once. Sequenced here: PBMCs, sampled around atezolizumab (anti-PD-L1) treatment. Receptors originate from a man aged 45-65 years with urothelial cancer.

This chain uses TRBV19 with TRBJ1-3; D not resolved. Trimming cost V 6 bases and J 7 bases, with 13 bases left between them. CDR1 is LNHDA and CDR2 is SQIVND in the germline V gene (reference sequence). The CDR3 spans 13 residues. The CDR3 sequence is CASSPTERNTIYF. The CDR3 nucleotides read TGTGCCAGTAGCCCTACGGAGCGGAACACCATATATTTT.

This chain uses TRBV5-1 with TRBJ2-7; TRBD1 might be the D (5 bases). The V end was cut by 3 bases, the J end by 4 bases, with 14 bases between. The CDR3 has 14 amino acids. Germline V gives CDR1 SGHRS, CDR2 YFSETQ. CDR3 in amino acids: CASSSQGTNYEQYF. The CDR3 DNA sequence: TGCGCCAGCAGCTCCCAGGGAACAAATTACGAGCAGTACTTC.

This CDR3 is CASSYSAGGRGELFF. For the CDR3, the DNA is TGTGCCAGCAGTTACTCTGCAGGGGGCCGCGGGGAGCTGTTTTTT. The rearrangement uses TRBV6-5 and TRBJ2-2; 8 bases line up with TRBD1. Trimming took 0 bases from V and 7 from J; bases not matched to a gene: 4. Germline CDR1 MNHEY, CDR2 SVGAGI. This CDR3 has 15 residues.

The chain uses TRBV2 and TRBJ2-1, with 9 bases aligning to TRBD2. The CDR3 is made up of 17 amino acids. After removal of 3 bases from V and 6 bases from J, the junction contained 12 bases not matched to a gene. Germline CDR1 is SNHLY and CDR2 is FYNNEI. The CDR3 nucleotides are TGTGCCAGCAGTGAGGGACTGCTAGCGGGGACCCCCAATGAGCAGTTCTTC. It is translated as CASSEGLLAGTPNEQFF.

This clone was observed once. This chain links TRBV18 with TRBJ2-2; no clear D. Germline V gene sequence: CDR1 KGHSH, CDR2 LQKENI. The CDR3 totals 14 residues. The V gene lost 2 bases and the J gene lost 2 bases, with 6 bases spanning the gap. The CDR3 nucleotides read TGTGCCAGCTCACCAGCGATAAACACCGGGGAGCTGTTTTTT. Protein product: CASSPAINTGELFF.

The V gene is TRBV18, the J gene TRBJ2-1, with 13 bases lining up with TRBD2. Trimming removed 9 bases from V and 7 bases from J; junction bases left unmatched: 6. The CDR3 is 14 residues long. The germline V gene encodes CDR1 KGHSH and CDR2 LQKENI. CDR3 sequence (DNA): TGTGCCAGTTCCGGGACTAGCGGGACTAATGAGCAGTTCTTC. It translates to CASSGTSGTNEQFF.

This clone was counted between two and nine times. The J gene is TRBJ1-1, the V gene TRBV5-4; D possibly corresponds to TRBD1 (5 bases). Per the germline V gene, CDR1 is SGHNT and CDR2 is YYREEE (reference sequence). The CDR3 runs to 15 residues. V was trimmed by 4 bases and J by 1 base, leaving 14 bases between them. The CDR3 reads CASSLPLGQNTEAFF. CDR3 bases: TGTGCCAGCAGCCTACCCCTGGGGCAGAACACTGAAGCTTTCTTT.

The rearrangement links TRBV5-1 to TRBJ1-1; 10 positions agree with TRBD1. Trimming cost V 4 bases and J 10 bases; bases outside gene matches: 7. The CDR3 is 13 amino acids. Germline assignment: CDR1 SGHRS and CDR2 YFSETQ. DNA for the CDR3: TGCGCCAGCAGCCGTGACAGGGGGCTGAGAGCTTTCTTT. As protein: CASSRDRGLRAFF.

Comments on this clone: This clone may be a read error of a much larger clone one base away. The CDR3 region is CASSQGYTEAFF. The CDR3 coding sequence is TGTGCCAGCTCACAGGGGTACACTGAAGCTTTCTTT. The chain employs TRBV6-5 and TRBJ1-1, with TRBD1 identical over 7 bases. CDR1 MNHEY and CDR2 SVGAGI come from the germline V gene. This CDR3 comprises 12 residues. After removal of 8 bases from V and 3 bases from J, the junction contained 3 bases not matched to a gene.

On this clone: One end of the junction does not line up with germline, which may come from a read error. The rearrangement joins TRBV28 to TRBJ2-5; 11 nucleotides line up with TRBD2. Germline V lookup: CDR1 MDHEN, CDR2 SYDVKM. The CDR3 length is 14 residues. The CDR3 DNA sequence: TGTGCCAGCACTTTAGCGGGAGGGGGGGAGACCCAGTACTTC. This gives the protein CASTLAGGGETQYF.

This chain joins TRBV18 and TRBJ2-3; D uncertain. V dropped 1 base and J dropped 4 bases, with 6 bases sitting between them. Germline loops: CDR1 KGHSH, CDR2 LQKENI. The length of the CDR3 is 13 residues. In nucleotides, the CDR3 is TGTGCCAGCTCACCACGTTCGTCAGATACGCAGTATTTT. Its translation is CASSPRSSDTQYF.

The rearrangement uses TRBV28 and TRBJ2-3, with D possibly matching TRBD1 (6 bases). The germline gives CDR1 MDHEN, CDR2 SYDVKM. The CDR3 sequence is 16 residues long. V lost 4 bases, J lost 4 bases, and 18 bases lay in between. CDR3 residues: CASSSLGTQGADTQYF. CDR3 bases: TGTGCCAGCAGTTCACTCGGGACACAAGGGGCAGATACGCAGTATTTT.

J is TRBJ1-1 and V is TRBV9; the D gene is possibly TRBD1 (6 bases). This CDR3 comprises 15 residues. Germline-derived CDR1 and CDR2 are SGDLS and YYNGEE. Deletions cut 3 bases from V and 2 bases from J, with 14 bases between. This CDR3 is CASSESGTKNTEAFF. The CDR3 DNA reads as TGTGCCAGCAGCGAATCCGGGACAAAAAACACTGAAGCTTTCTTT.

V is TRBV7-9 and J is TRBJ2-1, with a weak D call TRBD1 (5 bases). V was clipped by 2 bases and J by 9 bases, with 8 bases between them. Germline V gene lookup returns CDR1 SEHNR and CDR2 FQNEAQ (reference sequence). The CDR3 is 12 residues long. This chain's CDR3 is CASSLQGGEQFF. CDR3 DNA sequence: TGTGCCAGCAGCTTACAGGGTGGTGAGCAGTTCTTC.

This rearrangement joins TRBV27 to TRBJ2-7; 7 positions match TRBD2. The CDR3 covers 15 residues. Germline V lookup: CDR1 MNHEY, CDR2 SMNVEV (reference sequence). The V and J ends lost 5 bases and 6 bases, in that order; junction bases with no gene match: 13. The CDR3 here is CASSNYFAGVREQYF. The CDR3 region has the DNA TGTGCCAGCAGTAACTACTTCGCGGGAGTTCGCGAGCAGTACTTC.

V and J are TRBV23-1 and TRBJ2-7; 8 positions agree with TRBD1. TRBV23-1 falls under the ORF class, with uncertain function. This CDR3 has 13 residues. The V and J ends lost 4 bases and 4 bases, in that order; junction bases with no gene match: 3. The CDR3, as DNA: TGCGCCAGCAGTCGGGGGGACAGGTACGAGCAGTACTTC. Translation: CASSRGDRYEQYF.

J is TRBJ2-1 and V is TRBV28; 7 nucleotides match TRBD2. The CDR3 totals 15 residues. The trim removed 2 bases at V and 4 bases at J, leaving 5 bases unmatched. Germline V gene sequence: CDR1 MDHEN, CDR2 SYDVKM. The CDR3 region is CASSLAGAQYNEQFF. The CDR3 DNA reads TGTGCCAGCAGTTTAGCGGGAGCCCAATACAATGAGCAGTTCTTC.

The genes are TRBV5-4 and TRBJ2-1; possibly TRBD2 for D (7 bases). The CDR3 extends over 17 amino acids. Germline lookup yields CDR1 SGHNT and CDR2 YYREEE (reference sequence). V was clipped by 1 base and J by 4 bases, with 18 bases between them. The CDR3 nucleotides are TGTGCCAGCAGCTTGAACGGGCGGGGGCCTAGATACAATGAGCAGTTCTTC. Amino acids: CASSLNGRGPRYNEQFF.